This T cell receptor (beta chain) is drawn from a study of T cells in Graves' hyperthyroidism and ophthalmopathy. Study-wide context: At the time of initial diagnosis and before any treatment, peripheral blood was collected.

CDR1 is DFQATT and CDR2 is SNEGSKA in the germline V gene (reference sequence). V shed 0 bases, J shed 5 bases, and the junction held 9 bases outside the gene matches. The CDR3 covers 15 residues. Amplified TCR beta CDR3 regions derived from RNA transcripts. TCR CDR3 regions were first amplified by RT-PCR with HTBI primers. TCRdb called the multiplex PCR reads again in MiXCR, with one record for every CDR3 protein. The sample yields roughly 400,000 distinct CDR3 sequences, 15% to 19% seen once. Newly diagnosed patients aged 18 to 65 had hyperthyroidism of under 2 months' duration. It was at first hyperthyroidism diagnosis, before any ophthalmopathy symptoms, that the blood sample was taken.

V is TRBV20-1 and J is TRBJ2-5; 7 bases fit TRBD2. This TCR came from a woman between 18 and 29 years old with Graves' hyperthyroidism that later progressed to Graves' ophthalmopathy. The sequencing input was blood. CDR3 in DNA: TGCAGTGCTAGAGATCTGACTCTCGGGGGGGAGACCCAGTACTTC. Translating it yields CSARDLTLGGETQYF.